The 30 T cell receptor beta chains in this list originate from one sample, sequenced in a study of cytomegalovirus exposure and HLA in healthy donors. Some clones are missing from TCRdb's copy, which holds only in-frame ones; the method was immunoSEQ multiplex PCR. Of some 68,000 clones listed, more than 95% are singletons. Sequencing input: PBMCs. The receptors shown here come from a man aged 18 to 35 in good health and CMV-seronegative.

V and J are TRBV5-6 and TRBJ1-1; 8 nucleotides align to TRBD1. The CDR3 extends over 13 amino acids. V trimming: 6 bases; J trimming: 5 bases; junction bases outside the gene matches: 6. Germline V lookup: CDR1 SGHDT, CDR2 YYEEEE. The CDR3 nucleotides read TGTGCCAGCAACCGACAGGGGAGTACTGAAGCTTTCTTT. Translation: CASNRQGSTEAFF.

The chain employs TRBV9 and TRBJ2-2; no clear D. V dropped 3 bases and J dropped 0 bases, with 9 bases sitting between them. The CDR3 is made up of 15 amino acids. The germline V gene encodes CDR1 SGDLS and CDR2 YYNGEE. The CDR3 here is CASSAGTANTGELFF. The CDR3 DNA sequence: TGTGCCAGCAGCGCGGGTACGGCGAACACCGGGGAGCTGTTTTTT.

This chain joins TRBV2 and TRBJ2-7; 8 nucleotides agree with TRBD1. Trimming took 5 bases from V and 4 from J; bases not matched to a gene: 7. Germline CDR1 reads SNHLY; CDR2 reads FYNNEI. The CDR3 sequence is 14 residues long. The CDR3 DNA sequence: TGTGCCAGCAGTTTCGACAGGGGTAAATACGAGCAGTACTTC. It translates to CASSFDRGKYEQYF.

This clone was seen a handful of times. This sequence joins TRBV19 and TRBJ1-2; D remains ambiguous. CDR3 size: 12 residues. In germline, CDR1 is LNHDA, CDR2 SQIVND (reference sequence). V was shortened by 1 base and J by 5 bases, with 5 bases between the two germline ends. The CDR3 DNA reads TGTGCCAGTAGTATAGGAGAATATGGCTACACCTTC. Its translation: CASSIGEYGYTF.

The V and J genes are TRBV9 and TRBJ2-1; D is possibly TRBD2 (6 bases). The V end lost 4 bases, the J end lost 5 bases, and 16 bases lay between the germline ends. The CDR3 length is 15 residues. Per germline, CDR1 SGDLS and CDR2 YYNGEE. This CDR3 is CASSPEAGRDNEQFF. The CDR3 DNA sequence: TGTGCCAGCAGCCCGGAGGCGGGAAGGGACAATGAGCAGTTCTTC.

This chain uses TRBV28 with TRBJ2-1; D possibly corresponds to TRBD2 (5 bases). This CDR3 comprises 16 residues. Germline assignment: CDR1 MDHEN and CDR2 SYDVKM. V lost 6 bases and J lost 6, with 21 bases in between. CDR3 residues: CASSLLTERRRNEQFF. The CDR3 DNA reads TGTGCCAGCAGCCTTCTCACAGAGCGGAGGCGCAATGAGCAGTTCTTC.

The chain carries TRBV18 and TRBJ2-3, with 9 nucleotides matching TRBD2. Germline V gene data show CDR1 as KGHSH and CDR2 as LQKENI. Losses at the gene ends were 3 bases for V and 3 bases for J; bases not matched to a gene: 13. The CDR3 runs to 18 residues. Written as DNA, the CDR3 is TGTGCCAGCTCACCCTCAAGTCCGCGTCTAGCGGGAACAGATACGCAGTATTTT. Residues: CASSPSSPRLAGTDTQYF.

The V gene is TRBV7-2, the J gene TRBJ1-5; D possibly corresponds to TRBD1 (6 bases). CDR1 and CDR2 from the germline V gene are SGHTA and FQGNSA. Trimming pared 3 bases from V and 7 bases from J, leaving 10 bases between. The CDR3 is 13 amino acids. The CDR3 nucleotides read TGTGCCAGCAGCTTTACAGGGACGCAGCCCCAGCATTTT. Its protein product is CASSFTGTQPQHF.

The chain combines TRBV27 with TRBJ1-4; D is unresolved. The germline CDR1 and CDR2 sequences are MNHEY and SMNVEV (reference sequence). The CDR3 has 12 residues. Trimming took off 6 bases at V and 4 bases at J, with 6 bases between the two ends. As DNA, the CDR3 is TGTGCCAGCAGCCAAATTAATGAAAAACTGTTTTTT. This sequence encodes CASSQINEKLFF.

The chain's CDR3 is CASSMMGGGYEQYF. The CDR3 nucleotides are TGTGCCAGCAGCATGATGGGCGGGGGCTACGAGCAGTACTTC. The chain is built from TRBV5-8 and TRBJ2-7, with TRBD2 matching over 7 bases. The germline gives CDR1 SGHTS, CDR2 YDEGEE. The CDR3 spans 14 residues. Germline trimming cut 4 bases from V and 3 bases from J; bases unmatched to any gene: 7.

The chain is built from TRBV5-1 and TRBJ2-1, with D possibly TRBD2 on 5 matching bases. Germline CDR1 SGHRS, CDR2 YFSETQ. V was clipped by 7 bases and J by 7 bases, with 18 bases between them. CDR3 size: 14 residues. CDR3 amino acids: CASSDEGPGNEQFF. The CDR3 coding sequence is TGCGCCAGCTCCGATGAGGGTCCGGGAAATGAGCAGTTCTTC.

The rearrangement joins TRBV13 to TRBJ1-1, with 10 bases fitting TRBD1. The germline V gene encodes CDR1 PRHDT and CDR2 FYEKMQ (reference sequence). Trimming removed 6 bases from V and 5 bases from J; junction bases left unmatched: 6. The CDR3 spans 14 residues. Written as DNA, the CDR3 is TGTGCCAGCAGGACAGGGGGCGCGGGGACTGAAGCTTTCTTT. This gives the protein CASRTGGAGTEAFF.

The gene calls are TRBV19 and TRBJ1-1; D not certain. This CDR3 contains 11 residues. Trimming shortened V by 3 bases and J by 13 bases, and 12 bases separated the two germline ends. Per the germline V gene, CDR1 is LNHDA and CDR2 is SQIVND (reference sequence). The CDR3 here is CASSIGGKDFF. CDR3 bases: TGTGCCAGTAGTATCGGAGGGAAGGATTTCTTT.

V and J are TRBV2 and TRBJ2-7, with 8 bases that match TRBD2. With V trimmed by 5 bases and J by 3 bases, 9 bases remained unmatched. Germline V gene lookup returns CDR1 SNHLY and CDR2 FYNNEI. CDR3 size: 15 residues. CDR3 nucleotides: TGTGCCAGCAGTCGGGGGGGACTAGAAATCTACGAGCAGTACTTC. It encodes CASSRGGLEIYEQYF.

This chain uses TRBV18 with TRBJ2-5; the D gene is possibly TRBD1 (6 bases). V was trimmed by 0 bases and J by 7 bases, leaving 15 bases between them. The CDR3 runs 15 residues. Per the germline V gene, CDR1 is KGHSH and CDR2 is LQKENI. The DNA for the CDR3 is TGTGCCAGCTCACCACCGGGACAACCACGCGGGACCCAGTACTTC. As protein: CASSPPGQPRGTQYF.

The V gene is TRBV6-1, the J gene TRBJ2-7; no definite D call. Germline CDR1 is MNHNS and CDR2 is SASEGT. The V end was cut by 6 bases, the J end by 6 bases, with 9 bases between. This CDR3 spans 11 amino acids. This CDR3 is CASRQNREQYF. CDR3 coding DNA: TGTGCCAGCAGACAAAATCGCGAGCAGTACTTC.

The chain is built from TRBV7-3 and TRBJ2-1; tentatively, D is TRBD1 (5 bases). The CDR3 totals 11 residues. The germline CDR1 and CDR2 sequences are SGHTA and FQGTGA. The germline V and J ends were trimmed by 5 bases and 8 bases, with 7 bases remaining between them. The CDR3 region is CASSQGYEQFF. The CDR3 DNA follows: TGTGCCAGCAGCCAGGGATATGAGCAGTTCTTC.

V and J are TRBV6-1 and TRBJ1-2; a weak D match, TRBD1 (6 bases). There are 16 residues in the CDR3. CDR1 and CDR2 from the germline V gene are MNHNS and SASEGT. With 3 bases removed from V and 0 bases from J, the gap between germline ends came to 14 bases. CDR3 residues: CASSDVTGPTNYGYTF. CDR3 bases: TGTGCCAGCAGTGACGTGACAGGCCCCACTAACTATGGCTACACCTTC.

Regarding this clone: One junction end disagrees with the germline gene, perhaps due to a read error. The rearrangement links TRBV7-9 to TRBJ2-1, with D perhaps matching TRBD2 (5 bases). The CDR3 extends over 15 amino acids. Germline V gives CDR1 SEHNR, CDR2 FQNEAQ (reference sequence). CDR3 sequence (DNA): TGTGCCAGCAGTTTAGGAGCGGCCTCCTACAATGAGCAGTTCTTC. Translated, it gives CASSLGAASYNEQFF.

The chain carries TRBV7-8 and TRBJ2-5; TRBD2 agrees at 10 bases. This CDR3 is built from 17 residues. The V gene's germline CDR1 is SGHVS and CDR2 FQNEAQ. Trimming at V came to 1 base and at J to 5 bases, leaving 10 bases not matched to a gene. This chain's CDR3 is CASSLGLLAGVLETQYF. DNA of the CDR3: TGTGCCAGCAGCTTAGGTCTTCTAGCGGGAGTGTTGGAGACCCAGTACTTC.

A single count supports this clone. This chain links TRBV2 with TRBJ1-6; TRBD1 matches at 10 bases. CDR3 length equals 16 residues. The V segment lost 7 bases and the J segment 4 bases; nucleotides outside the gene matches: 7. Germline CDR1 and CDR2: SNHLY and FYNNEI. CDR3: CASIVGTGAYNSPLHF. CDR3 in DNA: TGTGCCAGCATAGTGGGGACAGGGGCTTATAATTCACCCCTCCACTTT.

V is TRBV7-3 and J is TRBJ2-7; the match to TRBD2 covers 7 bases. The CDR3 runs 14 residues. V was clipped by 1 base and J by 5 bases; unmatched bases: 5. Per germline, CDR1 SGHTA and CDR2 FQGTGA. For the CDR3, the DNA is TGTGCCAGCAGCTTAAGTGGGAGGGGTAACGAGCAGTACTTC. It encodes CASSLSGRGNEQYF.

This chain joins TRBV7-9 and TRBJ2-3; TRBD2 might be the D (5 bases). V dropped 4 bases and J dropped 1 base, with 9 bases sitting between them. This CDR3 contains 14 residues. Germline V gives CDR1 SEHNR, CDR2 FQNEAQ (reference sequence). For the CDR3, the DNA is TGTGCCAGCAGCTCATTGGGAGGCACAGATACGCAGTATTTT. It specifies CASSSLGGTDTQYF.

The rearrangement joins TRBV6-6 to TRBJ1-1; D ambiguous. The CDR3 is made up of 16 amino acids. The germline V gene has CDR1 MNHNY and CDR2 SVGAGI (reference sequence). V was clipped by 2 bases and J by 1 base, with 14 bases between them. CDR3 DNA: TGTGCCAGCAGTTACCTAAAGACACATACGAACACTGAAGCTTTCTTT. This sequence encodes CASSYLKTHTNTEAFF.

The genes are TRBV6-1 and TRBJ1-1; tentatively, D is TRBD1 (6 bases). V gave up 7 bases and J gave up 5 bases, with 14 bases separating them. Germline CDR1 MNHNS, CDR2 SASEGT. There are 13 residues in the CDR3. As DNA, the CDR3 is TGTGCCAGCAACGTAGGACAGTGGACTGAAGCTTTCTTT. Translated, it gives CASNVGQWTEAFF.

DNA of the CDR3: TGCGCCAGCAGCCAGGGCGTCGAAGCTTTCTTT. Its protein is CASSQGVEAFF. J is TRBJ1-1 and V is TRBV4-1; D unclear. The CDR3 spans 11 residues. From germline, CDR1 is MGHRA and CDR2 YSYEKL. V shed 3 bases and J shed 8 bases, with 7 bases lying between them.

The chain employs TRBV9 and TRBJ2-5; D may be TRBD1 (6 bases). CDR3 length equals 15 residues. Trimming removed 4 bases at V and 5 bases at J, with 18 bases between. Germline-derived CDR1 and CDR2 are SGDLS and YYNGEE. The chain's CDR3 is CASSSLTGKAETQYF. The CDR3 nucleotides read TGTGCCAGCAGCTCACTTACAGGGAAGGCGGAGACCCAGTACTTC.

The chain has TRBV5-4 and TRBJ2-3, with TRBD2 matching 9 bases. Germline loops: CDR1 SGHNT, CDR2 YYREEE (reference sequence). The CDR3 length is 16 residues. Trimming cost V 0 bases and J 2 bases; bases outside gene matches: 4. CDR3 protein: CASSLDLAGTTDTQYF. CDR3 DNA sequence: TGTGCCAGCAGCTTGGATCTAGCGGGGACCACAGATACGCAGTATTTT.

In its sample, this clone was seen once. V is TRBV2 and J is TRBJ1-1, with a weak D call TRBD1 (5 bases). Trimming left V 5 bases short and J 1 base short, with 14 bases between. The CDR3 has 15 amino acids. Germline-derived CDR1 and CDR2 are SNHLY and FYNNEI. The CDR3 bases are TGTGCCAGCAGTCGAACGGGTCAGGGGAACACTGAAGCTTTCTTT. Protein sequence: CASSRTGQGNTEAFF.

V usage is TRBV28 and J usage is TRBJ2-7; 7 bases are shared with TRBD1. Germline V CDR1 and CDR2: MDHEN, SYDVKM. Trimming cost V 2 bases and J 0 bases; bases outside gene matches: 7. CDR3 length: 16 residues. CDR3: CASSLVVGDSSYEQYF. CDR3 nucleotides: TGTGCCAGCAGTTTAGTCGTTGGGGACAGCTCCTACGAGCAGTACTTC.